Below are 28 T cell receptor beta chains sequenced from a single sample in a study of T cells in Graves' hyperthyroidism and ophthalmopathy. Amplification of TCR beta CDR3 regions was performed using RNA transcripts as template. HTBI primers were employed in a first-round RT-PCR of the TCR CDR3. TCRdb processed the multiplex PCR reads anew with MiXCR; each CDR3 protein has one entry. The data contain more than 450,000 distinct CDR3 sequences, around 15% of them singletons. Sequencing was carried out using blood. These receptors all stem from a woman aged 40 to 49 with Graves' hyperthyroidism.

This sequence joins TRBV14 and TRBJ2-7, with a tentative D call TRBD1 (5 bases). Trimming shortened V by 7 bases and J by 0 bases, and 34 bases separated the two germline ends. Germline loops: CDR1 SGHDN, CDR2 FVKESK. This CDR3 has 21 amino acids. CDR3 DNA sequence: TGTGCCAGCACAAAGGGGTCGTCCGAGACCAGAAAAAGCCAAACCTCCTACGAGCAGTACTTC. Its translation is CASTKGSSETRKSQTSYEQYF.

The J gene is TRBJ1-5, the V gene TRBV6-2 or TRBV6-3, with 8 nucleotides matching TRBD1. The CDR3 spans 13 residues. Germline CDR1 is MNHEY and CDR2 is SVGEGT. The ends lost 3 bases at V and 7 bases at J; junction bases unmatched: 2. The CDR3 bases are TGTGCCAGCAGTTATGGACAGGGCCAGCCCCAGCATTTT. It translates to CASSYGQGQPQHF.

This clonotype appeared a few times. Likely a read error: the CDR3 ends without its conserved phenylalanine or tryptophan. The rearrangement uses TRBV6-5 and TRBJ1-1; the D is unclear. Trimming took 7 bases from V and 1 from J, leaving 10 bases between them. The CDR3 is made up of 13 amino acids. Germline values: CDR1 MNHEY, CDR2 SVGAGI. Here the CDR3 DNA reads TGTGCCAGCAATTGGGAAGCGAACACTGAAGCTTTCCTT. This gives the protein CASNWEANTEAFL.

This clonotype showed up many times. This chain connects TRBV7-9 to TRBJ1-2; TRBD1 is a possible D gene (5 bases). Germline V gene lookup returns CDR1 SEHNR and CDR2 FQNEAQ (reference sequence). The CDR3 has 13 residues. Trimming shortened V by 5 bases and J by 2 bases, and 9 bases separated the two germline ends. In DNA, the CDR3 is TGTGCCAGCAGCGCCGCAGGGAACTATGGCTACACCTTC. As protein: CASSAAGNYGYTF.

This clonotype was seen a few times. The rearrangement uses TRBV30 and TRBJ2-7; D is unclear. The CDR3 has 13 amino acids. Deletions cut 0 bases from V and 1 base from J, with 7 bases between. Looked up from germline, CDR1 is GTSNPN and CDR2 is SVGIG (reference sequence). The CDR3 coding sequence is TGTGCCTGGAGTGTCGGTGGATCCTACGAGCAGTACTTC. This translates into CAWSVGGSYEQYF. The full variable domain, with the rest looked up from reference TRBV30 and TRBJ2-7, is SQTIHQWPATLVQPVGSPLSLECTVEGTSNPNLYWYRQAAGRGLQLLFYSVGIGQISSEVPQNLSASRPQDRQFILSSKKLLLSDSGFYLCAWSVGGSYEQYFGPGTRLTVT.

V usage is TRBV6-1 and J usage is TRBJ2-7; D remains ambiguous. From germline, CDR1 is MNHNS and CDR2 SASEGT. The CDR3 loop spans 13 amino acids. V dropped 4 bases and J dropped 5 bases, with 12 bases sitting between them. This CDR3 is CASSAGWPHEQYF. For the CDR3, the DNA is TGTGCCAGCAGTGCAGGATGGCCCCACGAGCAGTACTTC.

In its sample, this clonotype was seen many times. The genes are TRBV20-1 and TRBJ2-7; 15 bases are a match to TRBD2. This CDR3 has 16 amino acids. The germline gives CDR1 DFQATT, CDR2 SNEGSKA (reference sequence). J lost 5 bases, V lost 6 bases, and 11 bases had no gene match. The CDR3 loop is CSAGGLAGGLSHEQYF. The CDR3 DNA follows: TGCAGTGCAGGTGGACTAGCGGGAGGGCTTTCCCACGAGCAGTACTTC.

This clonotype was recorded a few times. This chain connects TRBV28 to TRBJ1-2; possible D gene TRBD1, 5 bases. The V end was cut by 3 bases, the J end by 4 bases, with 6 bases between. The CDR3 loop spans 12 amino acids. From germline, CDR1 is MDHEN and CDR2 SYDVKM. The CDR3 nucleotides are TGTGCCAGCAGTTTGACAGTCTATGGCTACACCTTC. Its protein is CASSLTVYGYTF.

This clonotype appeared many times. The rearrangement joins TRBV15 to TRBJ1-5; perhaps TRBD1 as D (5 bases). The CDR3 loop spans 15 amino acids. The germline V gene encodes CDR1 LNHNV and CDR2 YYDKDF (reference sequence). Trimming shortened V by 3 bases and J by 1 base, and 10 bases separated the two germline ends. The CDR3 DNA reads as TGTGCCACCAGCAGCGTGGACATCAGCAATCAGCCCCAGCATTTT. It codes for CATSSVDISNQPQHF.

This clonotype was seen many times. The chain joins TRBV11-3 to TRBJ1-2, with 9 bases fitting TRBD1. The CDR3 extends over 14 amino acids. The germline V gene encodes CDR1 SGHNT and CDR2 YENEEA. Losses at the gene ends were 5 bases for V and 8 bases for J; bases not matched to a gene: 9. The CDR3 DNA is TGTGCCAGCAGCGGACAGGGGCTTATCGGCGGCTACACCTTC. Its protein is CASSGQGLIGGYTF. The full variable domain, rest sourced from reference TRBV11-3 and TRBJ1-2, is EAGVVQSPRYKIIEKKQPVAFWCNPISGHNTLYWYLQNLGQGPELLIRYENEEAVDDSQLPKDRFSAERLKGVDSTLKIQPAELGDSAVYLCASSGQGLIGGYTFGSGTRLTVV.

The CDR3 loop is CASVHDRSGTSGYTF. The CDR3 nucleotides are TGTGCCAGTGTACACGACCGTTCCGGGACTAGTGGCTACACCTTC. V usage is TRBV19 and J usage is TRBJ1-2; a weak D match, TRBD1 (5 bases). The CDR3 is made up of 15 amino acids. Germline V gene data show CDR1 as LNHDA and CDR2 as SQIVND (reference sequence). The V end lost 8 bases, the J end lost 7 bases, and 23 bases lay between the germline ends.

This clonotype has more than one count but fewer than ten. The genes are TRBV7-9 and TRBJ2-2, with a weak D call TRBD2 (7 bases). The germline V gene has CDR1 SEHNR and CDR2 FQNEAQ (reference sequence). V lost 1 base and J 1 base, leaving 10 bases between the germline ends. This CDR3 is built from 16 residues. CDR3 nucleotides: TGTGCCAGCAGCTTAGGGGAGGGACAGAACACCGGGGAGCTGTTTTTT. Amino acids: CASSLGEGQNTGELFF. Using reference TRBV7-9 and TRBJ2-2 for the parts outside the CDR3, the full variable domain is DTGVSQNPRHKITKRGQNVTFRCDPISEHNRLYWYRQTLGQGPEFLTYFQNEAQLEKSRLLSDRFSAERPKGSFSTLEIQRTEQGDSAMYLCASSLGEGQNTGELFFGEGSRLTVL.

The chain combines TRBV7-9 with TRBJ1-6; D remains unclear. Germline V gene sequence: CDR1 SEHNR, CDR2 FQNEAQ (reference sequence). Trimming removed 2 bases from V and 7 bases from J, with 6 bases in between. This CDR3 has 13 residues. The CDR3 DNA follows: TGTGCCAGCAGCTTAACGGAAAATTCACCCCTCCACTTT. Amino acid sequence: CASSLTENSPLHF.

The rearrangement links TRBV28 to TRBJ2-3; 8 nucleotides agree with TRBD2. This CDR3 comprises 14 residues. In germline, CDR1 is MDHEN, CDR2 SYDVKM. The ends lost 8 bases at V and 4 bases at J; junction bases unmatched: 8. The CDR3 reads CASRGGQGSDTQYF. The CDR3 DNA sequence: TGTGCCAGCCGGGGGGGGCAGGGGTCAGATACGCAGTATTTT.

The CDR3 region is CASSNQGKNTGELFF. The CDR3 DNA follows: TGTGCCAGTAGTAACCAGGGGAAGAACACCGGGGAGCTGTTTTTT. The chain combines TRBV19 with TRBJ2-2, with D possibly being TRBD1 (6 bases). The CDR3 runs 15 residues. The V gene's germline CDR1 is LNHDA and CDR2 SQIVND (reference sequence). V was shortened by 4 bases and J by 1 base, with 10 bases between the two germline ends. Complete variable domain (other parts from reference TRBV19 and TRBJ2-2): DGGITQSPKYLFRKEGQNVTLSCEQNLNHDAMYWYRQDPGQGLRLIYYSQIVNDFQKGDIAEGYSVSREKKESFPLTVTSAQKNPTAFYLCASSNQGKNTGELFFGEGSRLTVL.

This clonotype has ten or more counts. The rearrangement links TRBV3-1 to TRBJ2-7; TRBD2 matches at 15 bases. The CDR3 extends over 17 amino acids. V trimming: 3 bases; J trimming: 2 bases; junction bases outside the gene matches: 5. Germline V CDR1 and CDR2: LGHDT, YNNKEL (reference sequence). The DNA for the CDR3 is TGTGCCAGCAGCCACCCCGGGACTAGCGGGAGGACCTACGAGCAGTACTTC. It codes for CASSHPGTSGRTYEQYF.

V usage is TRBV20-1 and J usage is TRBJ2-1, with 16 nucleotides matching TRBD2. Germline trimming cut 6 bases from V and 12 bases from J; bases unmatched to any gene: 11. This CDR3 is 15 amino acids long. Per the germline V gene, CDR1 is DFQATT and CDR2 is SNEGSKA (reference sequence). The CDR3 nucleotides are TGCAGTGCGGGGACTAGCGGGAGGGCTGAGATTGGGCAGTTCTTC. This sequence encodes CSAGTSGRAEIGQFF.

This clonotype was counted a few times. The rearrangement uses TRBV20-1 and TRBJ2-3, with D maybe TRBD1 (7 bases). Germline V CDR1 and CDR2: DFQATT, SNEGSKA (reference sequence). The germline V and J ends were trimmed by 6 bases and 0 bases, with 19 bases remaining between them. The CDR3 is 16 residues long. As DNA, the CDR3 is TGCAGTGCAGGGGGCACACTAGCACTTAGCACAGATACGCAGTATTTT. This sequence encodes CSAGGTLALSTDTQYF.

This clonotype was picked up many times. This chain uses TRBV11-2 with TRBJ2-6; no clear D gene. This CDR3 is 18 amino acids long. V shed 5 bases and J shed 2 bases, with 19 bases lying between them. Germline V gene sequence: CDR1 SGHAT, CDR2 FQNNGV. CDR3 protein: CASSTFGRVKAGANVLTF. CDR3 nucleotides: TGTGCCAGCAGCACCTTCGGTAGGGTAAAAGCTGGGGCCAACGTCCTGACTTTC.

The chain carries TRBV29-1 and TRBJ1-5, with D unclear. The CDR3 sequence is 13 residues long. The germline CDR1 and CDR2 sequences are SQVTM and ANQGSEA. Trimming removed 4 bases from V and 11 bases from J, with 18 bases in between. The CDR3 is CSVVLVNGGAQHF. In DNA, the CDR3 is TGCAGCGTTGTACTCGTTAACGGCGGGGCCCAGCATTTT.

This clonotype showed up just a few times. The chain couples TRBV30 to TRBJ2-5; TRBD2 matches 12 bases. V was clipped by 5 bases and J by 4 bases; unmatched bases: 11. Germline V gene lookup returns CDR1 GTSNPN and CDR2 SVGIG (reference sequence). The CDR3 extends over 16 amino acids. CDR3 sequence (DNA): TGTGCCTGGGCTCCTCTAGCGGGAGGGCCTCTAGAGACCCAGTACTTC. Translated, it gives CAWAPLAGGPLETQYF.

The rearrangement uses TRBV3-1 and TRBJ1-2; D remains unclear. V lost 5 bases and J 0 bases, leaving 13 bases between the germline ends. This CDR3 has 15 residues. Germline CDR1 reads LGHDT; CDR2 reads YNNKEL (reference sequence). This chain's CDR3 is CASSSPNRPNYGYTF. The CDR3 DNA reads as TGTGCCAGCAGCTCCCCAAATCGGCCTAACTATGGCTACACCTTC. Combining the CDR3 with reference TRBV3-1 and TRBJ1-2 gives the whole variable domain DTAVSQTPKYLVTQMGNDKSIKCEQNLGHDTMYWYKQDSKKFLKIMFSYNNKELIINETVPNRFSPKSPDKAHLNLHINSLELGDSAVYFCASSSPNRPNYGYTFGSGTRLTVV.

In its sample, this clonotype was seen many times. This sequence joins TRBV12-3 or TRBV12-4 and TRBJ2-7; D is tentatively TRBD1 or TRBD2 (7 bases each). CDR3 length: 12 residues. Trimming pared 5 bases from V and 6 bases from J, leaving 11 bases between. CDR3 sequence reads: CASSQGGAEQYF. The CDR3, as DNA: TGTGCCAGCAGTCAGGGGGGGGCCGAGCAGTACTTC.

This clonotype appeared a few times. The gene calls are TRBV11-2 and TRBJ2-4, with D possibly matching TRBD2 (6 bases). The CDR3 has 16 amino acids. Trimming took 1 base from V and 7 from J, leaving 17 bases between them. Germline assignment: CDR1 SGHAT and CDR2 FQNNGV. CDR3 bases: TGTGCCAGCAGCTTAGGGGTCGGGACTCGCGAGAACATTCAGTACTTC. It yields the protein CASSLGVGTRENIQYF.

This clonotype was observed at least ten times. CDR3 sequence: CASSAARNEQFF. The DNA for the CDR3 is TGTGCCAGCAGCGCCGCTCGGAATGAGCAGTTCTTC. V is TRBV7-2 and J is TRBJ2-1, with unresolved D. V gave up 5 bases and J gave up 7 bases, with 9 bases separating them. There are 12 residues in the CDR3. Germline V lookup: CDR1 SGHTA, CDR2 FQGNSA.

This clonotype appeared many times. The V call is TRBV12-3 or TRBV12-4, the J call TRBJ2-7; D may be TRBD1 (6 bases). V lost 9 bases to trimming and J lost 0 bases, with 15 bases between them. The CDR3 spans 14 residues. CDR3 nucleotide sequence: TGTGCCAGTTCCGTCAGGGGACGCTCCTACGAGCAGTACTTC. Translation: CASSVRGRSYEQYF.

In this sample, this clonotype turned up once. The gene calls are TRBV29-1 and TRBJ2-7; D ambiguous. The length of the CDR3 is 9 residues. The V gene's germline CDR1 is SQVTM and CDR2 ANQGSEA. The V and J ends lost 4 bases and 5 bases respectively, with 3 bases between them. The CDR3 loop reads CSVVDEQYF. CDR3 in DNA: TGCAGCGTTGTTGACGAGCAGTACTTC.

This clonotype was picked up many times. The chain combines TRBV7-2 with TRBJ2-7, with 12 bases fitting TRBD2. Germline assignment: CDR1 SGHTA and CDR2 FQGNSA. The CDR3 extends over 15 amino acids. Germline trimming cut 6 bases from V and 5 bases from J; bases unmatched to any gene: 8. The CDR3: CASSLTSGRNNEQYF. The CDR3 bases are TGTGCCAGCAGTCTAACTAGCGGGAGGAATAACGAGCAGTACTTC.